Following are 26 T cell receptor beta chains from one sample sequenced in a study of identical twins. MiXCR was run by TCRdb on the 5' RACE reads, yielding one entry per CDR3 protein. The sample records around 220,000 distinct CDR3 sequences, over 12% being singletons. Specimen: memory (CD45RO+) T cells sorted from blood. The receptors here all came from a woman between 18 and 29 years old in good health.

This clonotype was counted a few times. CDR3 protein: CASMGLFATNEKLFF. CDR3 bases: TGTGCCAGCATGGGGCTGTTTGCAACTAATGAAAAACTGTTTTTT. This chain links TRBV6-2 or TRBV6-3 with TRBJ1-4; D is perhaps TRBD1 (5 bases). CDR1 and CDR2 (germline): MNHEY, SVGEGT. Trimming cost V 7 bases and J 0 bases, with 12 bases left between them. The CDR3 sequence is 15 residues long.

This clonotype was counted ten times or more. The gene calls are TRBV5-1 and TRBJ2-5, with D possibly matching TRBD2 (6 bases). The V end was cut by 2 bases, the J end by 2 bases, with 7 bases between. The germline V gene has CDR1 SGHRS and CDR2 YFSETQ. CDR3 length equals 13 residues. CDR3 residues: CASSFGGQETQYF. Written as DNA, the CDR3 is TGCGCCAGCAGCTTTGGGGGGCAAGAGACCCAGTACTTC.

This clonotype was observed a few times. The CDR3 coding sequence is TGTGCCAGCACCGGACAGGGGGCGAAGACCCAGTACTTC. Translated, it gives CASTGQGAKTQYF. The chain has TRBV6-1 and TRBJ2-5; the match to TRBD1 covers 11 bases. The CDR3 totals 13 residues. J gave up 6 bases and V 7 bases, and 4 bases lay outside the gene matches. In germline, CDR1 is MNHNS, CDR2 SASEGT.

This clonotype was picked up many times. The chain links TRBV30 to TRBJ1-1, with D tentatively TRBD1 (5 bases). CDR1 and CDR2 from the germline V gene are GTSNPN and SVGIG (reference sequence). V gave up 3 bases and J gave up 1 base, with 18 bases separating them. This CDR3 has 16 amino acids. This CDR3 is CAWRTTRQTWNTEAFF. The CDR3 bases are TGTGCCTGGAGGACTACAAGACAGACATGGAACACTGAAGCTTTCTTT.

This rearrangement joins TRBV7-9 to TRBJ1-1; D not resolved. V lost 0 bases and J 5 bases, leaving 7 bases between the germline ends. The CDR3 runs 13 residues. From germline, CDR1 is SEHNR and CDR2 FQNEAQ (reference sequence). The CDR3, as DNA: TGTGCCAGCAGCTTAGCGCGGCGGACTGAAGCTTTCTTT. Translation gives CASSLARRTEAFF.

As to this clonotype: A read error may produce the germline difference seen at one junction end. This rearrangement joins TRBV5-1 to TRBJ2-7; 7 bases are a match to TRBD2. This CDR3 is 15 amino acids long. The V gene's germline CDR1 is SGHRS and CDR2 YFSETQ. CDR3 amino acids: CASSLGGGLFYELYF. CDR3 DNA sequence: TGCGCCAGCAGCTTGGGCGGGGGTCTCTTTTACGAGCTGTACTTC.

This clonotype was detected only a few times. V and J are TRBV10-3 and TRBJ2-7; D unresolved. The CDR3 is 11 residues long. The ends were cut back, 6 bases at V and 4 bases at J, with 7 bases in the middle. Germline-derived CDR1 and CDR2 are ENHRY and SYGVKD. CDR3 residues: CAISHEYEQYF. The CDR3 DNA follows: TGTGCCATCAGCCATGAATACGAGCAGTACTTC.

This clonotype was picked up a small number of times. In nucleotides, the CDR3 is TGTGCCAGCAAGAGCGGGAGTCTCGACGAGCAGTACTTC. Translating it yields CASKSGSLDEQYF. The gene calls are TRBV7-2 and TRBJ2-7; TRBD2 agrees at 8 bases. CDR3 length: 13 amino acids. V lost 7 bases, J lost 5 bases, and 7 bases stayed unmatched. Germline V gene lookup returns CDR1 SGHTA and CDR2 FQGNSA.

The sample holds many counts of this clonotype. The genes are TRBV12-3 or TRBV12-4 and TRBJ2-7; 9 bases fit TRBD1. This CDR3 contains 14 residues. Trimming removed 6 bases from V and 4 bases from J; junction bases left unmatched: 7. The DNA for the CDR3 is TGTGCCAGCAGCACACAGGGGGCAGGTTACGAGCAGTACTTC. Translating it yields CASSTQGAGYEQYF.

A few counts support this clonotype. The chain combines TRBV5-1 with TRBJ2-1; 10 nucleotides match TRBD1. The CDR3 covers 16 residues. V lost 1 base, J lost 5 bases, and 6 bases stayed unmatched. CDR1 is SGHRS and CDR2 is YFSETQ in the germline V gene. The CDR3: CASSLLLGQGNNEQFF. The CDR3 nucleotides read TGCGCCAGCAGCTTGCTTTTGGGACAGGGGAACAATGAGCAGTTCTTC.

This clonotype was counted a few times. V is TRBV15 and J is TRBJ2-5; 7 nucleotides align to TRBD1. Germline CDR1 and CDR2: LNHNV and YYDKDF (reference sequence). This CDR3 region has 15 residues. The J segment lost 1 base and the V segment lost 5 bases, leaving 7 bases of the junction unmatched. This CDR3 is CATSDTRDSQETQYF. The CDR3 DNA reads TGTGCCACCAGCGACACCCGGGACAGCCAAGAGACCCAGTACTTC.

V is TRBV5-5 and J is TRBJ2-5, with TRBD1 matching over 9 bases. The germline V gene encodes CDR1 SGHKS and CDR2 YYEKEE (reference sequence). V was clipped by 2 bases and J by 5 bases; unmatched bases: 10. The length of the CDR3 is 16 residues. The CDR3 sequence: CASSLLTGGYDETQYF. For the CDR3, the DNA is TGTGCCAGCAGCTTATTGACAGGGGGATATGATGAGACCCAGTACTTC.

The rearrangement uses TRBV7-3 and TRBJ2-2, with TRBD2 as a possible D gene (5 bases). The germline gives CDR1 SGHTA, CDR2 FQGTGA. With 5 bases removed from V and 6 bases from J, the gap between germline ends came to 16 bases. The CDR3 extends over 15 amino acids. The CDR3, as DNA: TGTGCCAGCAGCCGACGGACGGTGGAGGCCGGGGAGCTGTTTTTT. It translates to CASSRRTVEAGELFF.

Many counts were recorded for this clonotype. The DNA for the CDR3 is TGCGCCAGCAGCTTGCAGGCTAGCGGGGGGACTTTGGGCAATGAGCAGTTCTTC. This encodes CASSLQASGGTLGNEQFF. V usage is TRBV5-1 and J usage is TRBJ2-1; TRBD2 matches at 11 bases. Germline CDR1 and CDR2: SGHRS and YFSETQ. The CDR3 covers 18 residues. The V gene end was trimmed by 1 base and the J gene end by 6 bases; junction bases not matched to a gene: 12.

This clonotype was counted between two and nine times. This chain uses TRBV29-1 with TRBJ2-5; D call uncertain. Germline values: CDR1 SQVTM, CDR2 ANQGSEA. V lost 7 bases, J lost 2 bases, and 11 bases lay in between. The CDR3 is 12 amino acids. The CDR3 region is CSGGREQETQYF. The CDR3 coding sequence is TGCAGCGGCGGTAGGGAACAAGAGACCCAGTACTTC.

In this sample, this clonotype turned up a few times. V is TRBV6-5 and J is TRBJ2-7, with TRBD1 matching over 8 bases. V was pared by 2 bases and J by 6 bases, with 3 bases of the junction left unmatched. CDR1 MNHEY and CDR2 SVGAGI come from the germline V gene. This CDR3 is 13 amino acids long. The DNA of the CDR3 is TGTGCCAGCAGTTACACCGGACAGGGCGAGCAGTACTTC. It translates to CASSYTGQGEQYF.

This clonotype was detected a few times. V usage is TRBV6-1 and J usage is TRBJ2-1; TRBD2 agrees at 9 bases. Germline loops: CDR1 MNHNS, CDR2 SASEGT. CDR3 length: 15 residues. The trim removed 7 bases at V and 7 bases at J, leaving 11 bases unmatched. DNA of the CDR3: TGTGCCAGCAATCCGGGACTAGCTTTCCCAAATGAGCAGTTCTTC. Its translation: CASNPGLAFPNEQFF.

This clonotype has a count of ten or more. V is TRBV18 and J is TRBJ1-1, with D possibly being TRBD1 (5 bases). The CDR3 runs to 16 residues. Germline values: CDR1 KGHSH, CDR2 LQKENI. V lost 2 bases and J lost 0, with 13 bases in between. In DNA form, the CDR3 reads TGTGCCAGCTCACCAATGGGGAGGGGTTTGAACACTGAAGCTTTCTTT. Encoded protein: CASSPMGRGLNTEAFF.

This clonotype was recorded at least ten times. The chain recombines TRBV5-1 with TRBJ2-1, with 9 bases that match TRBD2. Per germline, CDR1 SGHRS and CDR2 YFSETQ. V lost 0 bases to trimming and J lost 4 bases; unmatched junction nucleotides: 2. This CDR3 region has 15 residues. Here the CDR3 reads CASSLASGTYNEQFF. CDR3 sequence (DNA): TGCGCCAGCAGCTTGGCTAGCGGGACATACAATGAGCAGTTCTTC.

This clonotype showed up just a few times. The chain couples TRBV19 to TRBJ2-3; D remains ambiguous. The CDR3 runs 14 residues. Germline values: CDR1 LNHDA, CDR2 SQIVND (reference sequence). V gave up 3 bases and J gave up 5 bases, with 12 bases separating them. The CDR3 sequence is CASSIWEVGDTQYF. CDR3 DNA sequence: TGTGCCAGTAGTATCTGGGAAGTTGGAGATACGCAGTATTTT.

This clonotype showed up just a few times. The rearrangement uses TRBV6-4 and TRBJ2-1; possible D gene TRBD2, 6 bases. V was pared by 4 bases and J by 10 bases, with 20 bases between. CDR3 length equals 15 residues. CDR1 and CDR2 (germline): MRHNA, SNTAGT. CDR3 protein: CASSARDSPLFEQFF. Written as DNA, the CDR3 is TGTGCCAGCAGTGCCCGGGACTCTCCCCTATTCGAGCAGTTCTTC.

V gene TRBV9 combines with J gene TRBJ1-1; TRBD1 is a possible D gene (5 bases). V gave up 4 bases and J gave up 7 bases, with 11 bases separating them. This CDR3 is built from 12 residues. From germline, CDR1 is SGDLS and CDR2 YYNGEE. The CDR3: CASSPTGFEAFF. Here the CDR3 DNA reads TGTGCCAGCAGCCCTACAGGATTTGAAGCTTTCTTT.

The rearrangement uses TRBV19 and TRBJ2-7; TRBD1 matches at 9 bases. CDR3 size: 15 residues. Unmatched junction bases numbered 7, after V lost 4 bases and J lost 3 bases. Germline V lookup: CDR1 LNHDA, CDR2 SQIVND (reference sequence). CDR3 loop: CASSTAGTGLYEQYF. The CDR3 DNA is TGTGCCAGTAGTACTGCAGGGACAGGGCTCTACGAGCAGTACTTC.

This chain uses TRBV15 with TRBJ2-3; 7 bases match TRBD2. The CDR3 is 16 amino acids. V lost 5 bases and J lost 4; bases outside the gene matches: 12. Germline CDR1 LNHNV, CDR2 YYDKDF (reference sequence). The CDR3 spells CATSPRLAGVSDTQYF. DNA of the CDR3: TGTGCCACCAGCCCCCGTCTGGCGGGGGTTTCAGATACGCAGTATTTT.

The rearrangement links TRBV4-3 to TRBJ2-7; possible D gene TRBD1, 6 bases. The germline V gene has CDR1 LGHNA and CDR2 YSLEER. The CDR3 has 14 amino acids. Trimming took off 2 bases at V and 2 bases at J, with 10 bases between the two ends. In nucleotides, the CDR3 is TGCGCCAGCAGCCAATCTCGGGACACCTACGAGCAGTACTTC. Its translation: CASSQSRDTYEQYF.

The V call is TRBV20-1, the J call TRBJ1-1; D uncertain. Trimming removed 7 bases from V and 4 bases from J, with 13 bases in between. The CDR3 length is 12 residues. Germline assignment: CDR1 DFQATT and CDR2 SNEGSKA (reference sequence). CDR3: CSGTRQGTEAFF. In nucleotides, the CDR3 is TGCAGTGGAACCCGTCAAGGCACTGAAGCTTTCTTT.